The text below deals with one T cell receptor (beta chain). Its antigen has not been determined. Within one base of it there is no much larger clone, and no base qualities were kept. This sample stems from a study of T-cell memory formation after mild COVID-19 (dated by TCRdb to about 2021). Describing the broader study: TCR sequence clusters from the two donors were found to be largely donor specific. In a couple of donors, T-cell clones that expanded and contracted after mild COVID-19 were tracked by sequencing TCRalpha and TCRbeta repertoires over time. The cohort was made up of two young adult volunteers, one female and one male, who were previously healthy.

What the authors observed across the whole study: Only a couple of mild cases were covered by the study, and larger cohorts that include severe cases with pre-infection samples were considered necessary. The second-wave clones that peaked on day 37 were not confirmed to be SARS-CoV-2 specific. Some responding clones were found in pre-infection memory, which suggests that pre-existing cross-reactive memory T cells took part in the SARS-CoV-2 response. Contracting CD4+ clones were located mainly in the CM and EM memory subsets, whereas CD8+ clones were found to be enriched in EMRA. Clones that contracted from day 15 to 85 showed balanced CD4/CD8 phenotypes, whereas a second wave of clones that expanded from day 15 to 37 leaned towards CD4+.

PBMCs were isolated by Ficoll-Paque density gradient centrifugation. These reads were obtained on an Illumina NovaSeq 6000. cDNA libraries for TCRalpha and TCRbeta were prepared by 5'RACE using constant-segment primers, with sample barcodes and unique molecular identifiers added. Trizol reagent was used to extract RNA from every sample. Libraries were amplified in two PCR steps, with a second sample barcode and Illumina TruSeq adapters added in the second step. Libraries were sequenced on an Illumina NovaSeq with 2 x 150 bp paired-end reads. On the authors' methods: Demultiplexing of reads and collapsing into UMI-guided consensus sequences were performed with migec v1.2.7. With mixcr v2.1.11, UMI consensuses were aligned to TRA and TRB V and J templates and assembled into clonotypes. Expanded or contracted clonotypes were those called significant by both edgeR and NoisET, with noise models trained on biological replicates. For edgeR calls, the thresholds were a false discovery rate-adjusted p below 0.01 and a log2 fold-change of 1. PCA with hierarchical clustering of max-normalized trajectories of the 1000 most abundant clonotypes was used as exploratory dynamics analysis. Separately sequenced CD4+ and CD8+ repertoires were used to assign a CD4 or CD8 phenotype to each responding clone. TCRdb cleaned the public reads at Q25 with fastp, built clones with MiXCR and kept in-frame beta chains. One record per CDR3 amino acid sequence lists the most common genes and DNA. TCRdb, rather than the study authors, made the V and J calls. In this sample the table shows a few hundred thousand distinct CDR3 sequences, about 17% of which occur a single time. The ten largest clonotypes hold roughly 23% of the sample.

V drops 3 bases and J drops 7 bases, leaving 9 bases in between. The CDR3 numbers 12 residues from cysteine through phenylalanine. CDR3 DNA is the only sequence kept; it has 36 bases, read in frame from the first base. The rearranged segments are TRBV12-3 or TRBV12-4 and TRBJ2-5; confidence is insufficient to name the D gene. This TCR was recovered from a man aged 18 to 30 who had mild COVID-19 (a few samples of this study predate the infection). The sample titles of this study are shuffled in the database, so cell type and time point are left out; the donor was told from shared clones. What was sequenced was PBMCs or a T cell subset sorted from them (not recorded which). The CDR3 protein sequence reads: CASSFTDGTQYF. The DNA sequence is as follows: TGTGCCAGCAGTTTTACAGATGGGACCCAGTACTTC.